This T cell receptor beta chain was documented in a study of Tregs in tolerant kidney transplant recipients. CD4+CD25+CD127- Tregs, CD4+CD25- non-Tregs, CD4 and CD8 cells were sorted. Concerning this clone: The CDR3 extends 3 residues past the end of the read, so its final part is completed from the germline J gene.

Per germline, CDR1 LNHDA and CDR2 SQIVND (reference sequence). With V trimmed by 4 bases and J by 4 bases, 4 bases remained unmatched. CDR3 length: 13 amino acids. Profiled with immunoSEQ multiplex PCR; TCRdb holds only in-frame clones, not every one. The sample table sets out more than 45,000 clones. The V and J genes are TRBV19 and TRBJ2-7; 7 bases align to TRBD2. Here the sequenced sample was CD4+ T cells from blood, taken before the transplant. This sequence originates from a human donor who received a combined kidney and bone marrow transplant. CDR3 region: CASSTSGQYEQYF. The CDR3 bases that were read are TGTGCCAGTAGTACTAGCGGACAATACGAG.